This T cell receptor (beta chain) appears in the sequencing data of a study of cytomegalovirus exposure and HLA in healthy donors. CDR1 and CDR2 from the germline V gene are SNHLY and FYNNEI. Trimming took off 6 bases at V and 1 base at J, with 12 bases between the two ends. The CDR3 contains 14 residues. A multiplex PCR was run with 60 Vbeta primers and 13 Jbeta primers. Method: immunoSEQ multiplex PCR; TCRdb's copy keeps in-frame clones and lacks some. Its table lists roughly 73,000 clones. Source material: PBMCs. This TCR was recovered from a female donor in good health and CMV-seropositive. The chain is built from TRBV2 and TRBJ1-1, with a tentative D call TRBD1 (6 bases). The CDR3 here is CASSYRETNTEAFF. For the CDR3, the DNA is TGTGCCAGCAGCTACAGGGAAACGAACACTGAAGCTTTCTTT.